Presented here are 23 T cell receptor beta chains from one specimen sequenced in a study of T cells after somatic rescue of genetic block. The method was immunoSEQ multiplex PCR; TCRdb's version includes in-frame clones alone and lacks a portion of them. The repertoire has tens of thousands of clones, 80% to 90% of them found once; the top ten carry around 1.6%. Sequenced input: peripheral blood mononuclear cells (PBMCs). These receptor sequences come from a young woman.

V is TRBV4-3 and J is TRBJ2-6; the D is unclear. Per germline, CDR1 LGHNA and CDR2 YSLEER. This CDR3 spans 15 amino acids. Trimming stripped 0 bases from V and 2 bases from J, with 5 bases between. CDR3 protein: CASSQDGAGANVLTF. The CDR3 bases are TGCGCCAGCAGCCAAGATGGGGCTGGGGCCAACGTCCTGACTTTC.

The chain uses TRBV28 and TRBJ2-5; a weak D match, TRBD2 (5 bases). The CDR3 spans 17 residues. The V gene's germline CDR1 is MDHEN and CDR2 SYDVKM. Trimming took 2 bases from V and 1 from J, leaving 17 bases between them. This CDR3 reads CASSLGARLSGQETQYF. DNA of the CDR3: TGTGCCAGCAGTTTAGGAGCCCGGTTGAGCGGCCAAGAGACCCAGTACTTC.

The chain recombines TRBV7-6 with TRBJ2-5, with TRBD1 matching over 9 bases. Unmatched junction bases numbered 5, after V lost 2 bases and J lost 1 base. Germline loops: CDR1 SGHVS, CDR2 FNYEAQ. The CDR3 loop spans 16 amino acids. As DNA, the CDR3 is TGTGCCAGCAGCTTAACCGGACAGGGGAGCCAAGAGACCCAGTACTTC. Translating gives CASSLTGQGSQETQYF.

The DNA for the CDR3 is TGCGCCAGCAGCCAAGACCCCGTAGGGGGGGGGACTGGCGGGGAGCTGTTTTTT. Translated: CASSQDPVGGGTGGELFF. The chain has TRBV4-1 and TRBJ2-2; tentatively, D is TRBD2 (7 bases). Germline V gene sequence: CDR1 MGHRA, CDR2 YSYEKL. The CDR3 is 18 amino acids. With 0 bases removed from V and 7 bases from J, the gap between germline ends came to 21 bases.

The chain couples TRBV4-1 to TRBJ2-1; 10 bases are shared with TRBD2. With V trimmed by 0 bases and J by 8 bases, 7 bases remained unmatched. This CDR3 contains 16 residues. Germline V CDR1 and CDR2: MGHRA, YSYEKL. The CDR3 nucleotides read TGCGCCAGCAGCCAAGATCGGCTAGCGGGAGACCATGAGCAGTTCTTC. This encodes CASSQDRLAGDHEQFF.

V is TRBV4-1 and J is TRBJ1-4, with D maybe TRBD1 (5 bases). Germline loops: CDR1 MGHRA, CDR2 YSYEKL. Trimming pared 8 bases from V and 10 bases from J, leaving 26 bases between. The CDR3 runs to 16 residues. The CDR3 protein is CASAPFGQGLLSKLFF. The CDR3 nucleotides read TGCGCCAGCGCCCCCTTTGGGCAGGGCTTACTATCAAAACTGTTTTTT.

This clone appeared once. The CDR3 region is CASSFSLTGGDNEKLFF. The CDR3 bases are TGTGCCAGCAGTTTTTCTTTGACAGGGGGGGATAATGAAAAACTGTTTTTT. The J gene is TRBJ1-4, the V gene TRBV28, with 9 bases identical to TRBD1. CDR1 and CDR2 from the germline V gene are MDHEN and SYDVKM. CDR3 length: 17 amino acids. J lost 4 bases, V lost 3 bases, and 9 bases had no gene match.

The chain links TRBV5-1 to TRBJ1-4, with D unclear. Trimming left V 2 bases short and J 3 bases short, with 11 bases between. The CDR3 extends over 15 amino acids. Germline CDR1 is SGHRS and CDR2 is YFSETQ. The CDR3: CASSLPETSNEKLFF. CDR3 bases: TGCGCCAGCAGCTTACCCGAGACCTCTAATGAAAAACTGTTTTTT.

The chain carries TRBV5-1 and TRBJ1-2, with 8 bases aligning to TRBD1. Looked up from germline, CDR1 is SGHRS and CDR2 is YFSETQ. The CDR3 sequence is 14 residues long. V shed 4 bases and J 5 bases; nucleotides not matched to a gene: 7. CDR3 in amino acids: CASSTGDRNYGYTF. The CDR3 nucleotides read TGCGCCAGCAGCACCGGGGACAGGAATTATGGCTACACCTTC.

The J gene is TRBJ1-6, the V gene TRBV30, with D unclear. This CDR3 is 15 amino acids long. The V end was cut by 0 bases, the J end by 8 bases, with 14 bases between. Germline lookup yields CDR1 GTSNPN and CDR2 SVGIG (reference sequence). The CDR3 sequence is CAWSVRAESDSPLHF. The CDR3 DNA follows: TGTGCCTGGAGTGTACGCGCAGAAAGCGATTCACCCCTCCACTTT.

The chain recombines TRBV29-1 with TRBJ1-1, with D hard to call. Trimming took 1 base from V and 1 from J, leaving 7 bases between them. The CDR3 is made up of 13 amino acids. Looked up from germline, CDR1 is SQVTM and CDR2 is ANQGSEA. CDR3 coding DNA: TGCAGCGTTGAAGCCGGAACGAACACTGAAGCTTTCTTT. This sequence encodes CSVEAGTNTEAFF.

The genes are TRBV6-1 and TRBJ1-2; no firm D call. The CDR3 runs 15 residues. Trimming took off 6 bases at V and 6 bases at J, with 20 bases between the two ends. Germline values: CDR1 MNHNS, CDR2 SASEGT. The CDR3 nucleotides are TGTGCCAGCAGCCCGGACCGTGTGTATGGCGATGGCTACACCTTC. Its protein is CASSPDRVYGDGYTF.

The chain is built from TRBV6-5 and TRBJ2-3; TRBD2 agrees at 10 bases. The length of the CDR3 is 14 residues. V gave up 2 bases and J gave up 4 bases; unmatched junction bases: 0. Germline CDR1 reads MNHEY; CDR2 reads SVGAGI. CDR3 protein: CASSYGTSADTQYF. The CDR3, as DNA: TGTGCCAGCAGTTACGGGACTAGCGCAGATACGCAGTATTTT.

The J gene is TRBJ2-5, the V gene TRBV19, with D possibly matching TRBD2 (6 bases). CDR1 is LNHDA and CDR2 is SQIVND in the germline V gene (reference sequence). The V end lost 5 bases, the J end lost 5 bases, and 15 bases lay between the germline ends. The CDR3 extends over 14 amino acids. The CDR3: CASSSGLKAETQYF. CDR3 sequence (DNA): TGTGCCAGTAGTTCGGGACTTAAAGCGGAGACCCAGTACTTC.

The CDR3 region is CASGRAGNTIYF. CDR3 bases: TGTGCCAGCGGTCGGGCTGGAAACACCATATATTTT. This rearrangement joins TRBV7-2 to TRBJ1-3; D ambiguous. V was cut by 8 bases and J by 2 bases, with 7 bases left in between. The CDR3 sequence is 12 residues long. Germline CDR1 is SGHTA and CDR2 is FQGNSA. Based on the CDR3 plus reference TRBV7-2 and TRBJ1-3, the full variable domain is GAGVSQSPSNKVTEKGKDVELRCDPISGHTALYWYRQSLGQGLEFLIYFQGNSAPDKSGLPSDRFSAERTGGSVSTLTIQRTQQEDSAVYLCASGRAGNTIYFGEGSWLTVV.

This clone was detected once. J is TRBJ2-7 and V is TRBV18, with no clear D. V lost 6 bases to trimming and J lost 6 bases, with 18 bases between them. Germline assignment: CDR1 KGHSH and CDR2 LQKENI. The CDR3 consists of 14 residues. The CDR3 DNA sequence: TGTGCCAGCTCCCCGATCCAAACCCAAGCCGAGCAGTACTTC. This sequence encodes CASSPIQTQAEQYF.

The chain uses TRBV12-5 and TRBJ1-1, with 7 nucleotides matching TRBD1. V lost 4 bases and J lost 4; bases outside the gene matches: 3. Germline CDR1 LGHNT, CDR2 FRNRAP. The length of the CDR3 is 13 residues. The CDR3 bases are TGTGCTAGTGGTTCCGGGACAGCCACTGAAGCTTTCTTT. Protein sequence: CASGSGTATEAFF. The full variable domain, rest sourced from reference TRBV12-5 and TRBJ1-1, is DARVTQTPRHKVTEMGQEVTMRCQPILGHNTVFWYRQTMMQGLELLAYFRNRAPLDDSGMPKDRFSAEMPDATLATLKIQPSEPRDSAVYFCASGSGTATEAFFGQGTRLTVV.

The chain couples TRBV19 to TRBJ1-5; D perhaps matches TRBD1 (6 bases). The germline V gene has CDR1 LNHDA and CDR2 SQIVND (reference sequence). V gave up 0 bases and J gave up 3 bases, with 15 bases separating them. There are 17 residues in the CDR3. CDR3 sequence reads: CASSIEGGRRSNQPQHF. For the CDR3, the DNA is TGTGCCAGTAGTATAGAAGGGGGGCGAAGGTCCAATCAGCCCCAGCATTTT.

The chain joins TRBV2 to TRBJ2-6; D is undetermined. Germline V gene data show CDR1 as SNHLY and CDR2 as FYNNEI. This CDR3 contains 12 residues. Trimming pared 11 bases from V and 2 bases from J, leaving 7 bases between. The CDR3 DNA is TGTGCCGGTACTGCTGGGGCCAACGTCCTGACTTTC. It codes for CAGTAGANVLTF.

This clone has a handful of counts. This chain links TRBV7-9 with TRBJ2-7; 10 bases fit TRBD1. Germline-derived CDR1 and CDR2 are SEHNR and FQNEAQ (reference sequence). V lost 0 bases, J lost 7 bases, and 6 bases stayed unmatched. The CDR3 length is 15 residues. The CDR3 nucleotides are TGTGCCAGCAGCTTAGCGACAGGGGGCGGGATGGAGCAGTACTTC. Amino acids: CASSLATGGGMEQYF.

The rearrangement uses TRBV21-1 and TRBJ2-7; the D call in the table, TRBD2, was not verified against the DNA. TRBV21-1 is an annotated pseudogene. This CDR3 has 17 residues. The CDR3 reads CASRGTSGRPPCHEQYF. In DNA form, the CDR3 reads TGTGCCAGCAGGGGTACTAGCGGGAGGCCCCCATGCCACGAGCAGTACTTC.

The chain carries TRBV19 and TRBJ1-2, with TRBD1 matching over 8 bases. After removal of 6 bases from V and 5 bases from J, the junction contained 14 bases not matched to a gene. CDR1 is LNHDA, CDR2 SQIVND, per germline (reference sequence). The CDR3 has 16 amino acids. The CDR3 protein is CASSAQDRVAIYGYTF. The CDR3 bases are TGTGCCAGTAGCGCACAGGACAGGGTCGCCATATATGGCTACACCTTC.

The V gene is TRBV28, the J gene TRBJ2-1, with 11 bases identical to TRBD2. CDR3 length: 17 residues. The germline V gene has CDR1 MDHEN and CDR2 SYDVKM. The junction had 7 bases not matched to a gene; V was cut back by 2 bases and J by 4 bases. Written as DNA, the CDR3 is TGTGCCAGCAGTTTACTATTTAGCGGGAGGGGATACAATGAGCAGTTCTTC. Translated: CASSLLFSGRGYNEQFF.